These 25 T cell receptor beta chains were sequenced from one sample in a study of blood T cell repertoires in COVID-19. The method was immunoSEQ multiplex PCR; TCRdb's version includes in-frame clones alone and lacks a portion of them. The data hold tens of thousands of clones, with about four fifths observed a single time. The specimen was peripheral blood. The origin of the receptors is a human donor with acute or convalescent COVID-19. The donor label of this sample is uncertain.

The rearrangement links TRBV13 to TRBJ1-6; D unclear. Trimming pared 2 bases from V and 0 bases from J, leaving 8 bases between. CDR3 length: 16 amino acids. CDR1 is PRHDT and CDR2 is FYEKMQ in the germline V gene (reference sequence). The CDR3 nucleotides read TGTGCCAGCAGCTTACAGGCCAGCTCCTATAATTCACCCCTCCACTTT. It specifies CASSLQASSYNSPLHF.

CDR3 bases: TGTGCCAGCAGCTTAGGCCAGAACAAGCCCCAGCATTTT. Translation gives CASSLGQNKPQHF. The rearrangement joins TRBV7-3 to TRBJ1-5; unclear D gene. Germline V gives CDR1 SGHTA, CDR2 FQGTGA. The CDR3 covers 13 residues. Deletions cut 2 bases from V and 8 bases from J, with 10 bases between. The entire variable domain, with the rest obtained from reference TRBV7-3 and TRBJ1-5, is as follows: GAGVSQTPSNKVTEKGKYVELRCDPISGHTALYWYRQSLGQGPEFLIYFQGTGAADDSGLPNDRFFAVRPEGSVSTLKIQRTERGDSAVYLCASSLGQNKPQHFGDGTRLSIL.

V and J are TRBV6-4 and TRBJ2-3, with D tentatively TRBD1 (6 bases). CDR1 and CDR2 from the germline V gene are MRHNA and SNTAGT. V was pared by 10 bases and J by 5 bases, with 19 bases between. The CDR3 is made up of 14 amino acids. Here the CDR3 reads CATLGAQAGDTQYF. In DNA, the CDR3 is TGTGCCACCCTGGGGGCACAGGCGGGAGATACGCAGTATTTT.

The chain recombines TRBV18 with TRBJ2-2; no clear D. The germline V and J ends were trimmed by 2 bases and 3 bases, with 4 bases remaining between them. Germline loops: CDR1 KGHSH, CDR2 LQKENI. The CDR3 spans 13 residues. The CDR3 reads CASSPTDTGELFF. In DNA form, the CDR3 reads TGTGCCAGCTCACCAACGGACACCGGGGAGCTGTTTTTT.

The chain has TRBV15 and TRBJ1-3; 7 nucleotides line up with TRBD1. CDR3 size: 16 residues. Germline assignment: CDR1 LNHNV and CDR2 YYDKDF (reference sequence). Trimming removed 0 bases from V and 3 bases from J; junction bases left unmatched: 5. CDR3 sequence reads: CATSRETQGLGNTIYF. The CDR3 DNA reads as TGTGCCACCAGCAGAGAAACACAGGGGCTTGGAAACACCATATATTTT.

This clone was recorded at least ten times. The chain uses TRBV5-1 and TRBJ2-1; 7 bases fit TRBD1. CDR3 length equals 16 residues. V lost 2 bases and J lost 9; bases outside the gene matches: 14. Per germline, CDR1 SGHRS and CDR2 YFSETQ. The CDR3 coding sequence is TGCGCCAGCAGCTTTCAGGGCAGACAGGGCCGGATTGAGCAGTTCTTC. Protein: CASSFQGRQGRIEQFF.

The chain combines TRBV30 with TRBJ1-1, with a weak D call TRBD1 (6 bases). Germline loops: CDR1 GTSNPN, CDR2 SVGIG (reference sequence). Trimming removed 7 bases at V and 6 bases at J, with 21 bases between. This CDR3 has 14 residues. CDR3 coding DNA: TGTGCCTCCTTAACGGGGAGGGGGGGATCTGAAGCTTTCTTT. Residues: CASLTGRGGSEAFF.

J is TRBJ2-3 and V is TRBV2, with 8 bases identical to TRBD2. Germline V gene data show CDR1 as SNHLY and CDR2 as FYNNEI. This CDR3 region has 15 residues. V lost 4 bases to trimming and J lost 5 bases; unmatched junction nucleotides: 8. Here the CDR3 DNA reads TGTGCCAGCAGTGCCCGGGAGGGCCTAGGAGATACGCAGTATTTT. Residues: CASSAREGLGDTQYF.

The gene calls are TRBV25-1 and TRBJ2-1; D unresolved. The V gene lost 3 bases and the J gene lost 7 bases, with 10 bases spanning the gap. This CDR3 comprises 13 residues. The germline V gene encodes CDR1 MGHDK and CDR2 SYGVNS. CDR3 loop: CASSDRLVNEQFF. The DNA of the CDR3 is TGTGCCAGCAGTGATAGACTTGTGAATGAGCAGTTCTTC.

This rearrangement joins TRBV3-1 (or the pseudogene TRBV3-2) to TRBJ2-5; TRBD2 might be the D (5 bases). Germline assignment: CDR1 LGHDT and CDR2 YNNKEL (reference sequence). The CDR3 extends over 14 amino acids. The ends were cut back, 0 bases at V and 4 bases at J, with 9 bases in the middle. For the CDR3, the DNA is TGTGCCAGCAGCCAAGATCGCGGGTCAGAGACCCAGTACTTC. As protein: CASSQDRGSETQYF.

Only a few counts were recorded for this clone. CDR3: CASSLIGENYGYTF. CDR3 in DNA: TGTGCCAGCAGTTTAATCGGGGAGAACTATGGCTACACCTTC. This chain links TRBV28 with TRBJ1-2; no clear D gene. Germline CDR1 and CDR2: MDHEN and SYDVKM. The CDR3 sequence is 14 residues long. V lost 2 bases and J lost 2, with 9 bases in between.

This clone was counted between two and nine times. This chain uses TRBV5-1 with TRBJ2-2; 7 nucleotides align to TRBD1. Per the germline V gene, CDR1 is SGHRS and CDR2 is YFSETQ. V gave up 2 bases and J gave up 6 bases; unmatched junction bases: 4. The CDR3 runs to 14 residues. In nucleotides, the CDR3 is TGCGCCAGCAGCTTAGGGGGCCTCGCCGGGGAGCTGTTTTTT. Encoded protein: CASSLGGLAGELFF.

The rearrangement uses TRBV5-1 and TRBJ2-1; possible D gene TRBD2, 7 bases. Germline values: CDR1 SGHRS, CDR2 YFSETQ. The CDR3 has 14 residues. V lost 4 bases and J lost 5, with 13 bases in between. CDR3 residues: CASSGGAVNNEQFF. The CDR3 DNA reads TGCGCCAGCAGCGGGGGGGCCGTGAACAATGAGCAGTTCTTC.

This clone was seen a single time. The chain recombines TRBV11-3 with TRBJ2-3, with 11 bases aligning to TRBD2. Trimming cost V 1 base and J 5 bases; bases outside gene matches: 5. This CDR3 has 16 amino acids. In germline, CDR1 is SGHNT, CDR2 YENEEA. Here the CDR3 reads CASSLGTSGGGDTQYF. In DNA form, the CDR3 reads TGTGCCAGCAGCTTAGGAACTAGCGGGGGCGGAGATACGCAGTATTTT. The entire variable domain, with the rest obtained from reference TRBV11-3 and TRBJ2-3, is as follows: EAGVVQSPRYKIIEKKQPVAFWCNPISGHNTLYWYLQNLGQGPELLIRYENEEAVDDSQLPKDRFSAERLKGVDSTLKIQPAELGDSAVYLCASSLGTSGGGDTQYFGPGTRLTVL.

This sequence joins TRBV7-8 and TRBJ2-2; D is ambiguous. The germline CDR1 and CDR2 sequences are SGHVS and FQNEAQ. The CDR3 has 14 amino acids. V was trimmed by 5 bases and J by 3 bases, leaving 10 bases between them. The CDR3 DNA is TGTGCCAGCAGCCCGCAGGTCTACACCGGGGAGCTGTTTTTT. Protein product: CASSPQVYTGELFF.

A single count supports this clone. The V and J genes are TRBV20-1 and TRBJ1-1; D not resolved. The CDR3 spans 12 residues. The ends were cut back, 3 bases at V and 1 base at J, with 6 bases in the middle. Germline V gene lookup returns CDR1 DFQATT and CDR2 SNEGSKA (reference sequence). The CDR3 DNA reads TGCAGTGCTAGTGCAGGGAACACTGAAGCTTTCTTT. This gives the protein CSASAGNTEAFF.

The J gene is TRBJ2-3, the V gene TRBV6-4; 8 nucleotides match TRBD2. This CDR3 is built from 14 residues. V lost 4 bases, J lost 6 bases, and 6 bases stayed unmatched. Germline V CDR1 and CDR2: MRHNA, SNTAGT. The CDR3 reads CASSASGGGDTQYF. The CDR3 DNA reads TGTGCCAGCAGTGCCAGCGGGGGCGGGGATACGCAGTATTTT.

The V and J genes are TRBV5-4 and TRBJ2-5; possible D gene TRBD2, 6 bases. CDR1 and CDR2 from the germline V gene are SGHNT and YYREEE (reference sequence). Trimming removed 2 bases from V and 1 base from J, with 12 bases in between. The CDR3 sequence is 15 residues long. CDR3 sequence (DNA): TGTGCCAGCAGCTTACGTGCGGGGATCCAAGAGACCCAGTACTTC. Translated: CASSLRAGIQETQYF.

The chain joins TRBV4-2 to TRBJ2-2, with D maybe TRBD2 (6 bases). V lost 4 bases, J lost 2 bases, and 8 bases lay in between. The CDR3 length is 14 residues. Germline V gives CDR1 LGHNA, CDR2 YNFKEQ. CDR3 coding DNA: TGTGCCAGCAGCCTAGCGGTAAACACCGGGGAGCTGTTTTTT. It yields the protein CASSLAVNTGELFF.

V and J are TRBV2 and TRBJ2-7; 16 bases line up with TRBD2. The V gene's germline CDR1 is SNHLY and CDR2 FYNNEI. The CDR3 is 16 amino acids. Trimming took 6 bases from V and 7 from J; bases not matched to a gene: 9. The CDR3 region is CASRGLAGGPSGEQYF. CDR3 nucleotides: TGTGCCAGCAGGGGACTAGCGGGAGGGCCAAGTGGTGAGCAGTACTTC.

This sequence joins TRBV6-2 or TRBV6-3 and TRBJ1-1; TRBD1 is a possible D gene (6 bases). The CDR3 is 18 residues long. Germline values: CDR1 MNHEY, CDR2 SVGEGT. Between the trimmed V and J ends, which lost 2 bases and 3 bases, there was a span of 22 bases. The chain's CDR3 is CASSYGSDVGRTDTEAFF. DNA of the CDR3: TGTGCCAGCAGTTACGGGAGCGACGTCGGCAGGACAGACACTGAAGCTTTCTTT.

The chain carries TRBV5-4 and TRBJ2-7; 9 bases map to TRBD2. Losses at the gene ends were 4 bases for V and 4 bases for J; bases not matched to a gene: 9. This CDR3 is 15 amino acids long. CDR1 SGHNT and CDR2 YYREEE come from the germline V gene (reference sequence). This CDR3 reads CASSRRGGNFYEQYF. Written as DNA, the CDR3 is TGTGCCAGCAGCCGGCGGGGGGGGAATTTTTACGAGCAGTACTTC.

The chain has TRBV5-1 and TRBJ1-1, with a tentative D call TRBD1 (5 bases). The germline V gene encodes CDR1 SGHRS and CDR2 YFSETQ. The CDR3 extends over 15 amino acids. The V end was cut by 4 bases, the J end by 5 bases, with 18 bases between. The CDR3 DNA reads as TGCGCCAGCAGCACGGGCAGGGTCCCTGGAACTGAAGCTTTCTTT. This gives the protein CASSTGRVPGTEAFF.

In DNA, the CDR3 is TGTGCCAGCAGCTCGCCTCCAGCGGCCGGGTATGGCTACACCTTC. Translating it yields CASSSPPAAGYGYTF. V usage is TRBV11-2 and J usage is TRBJ1-2, with D uncertain. The V end lost 4 bases, the J end lost 5 bases, and 17 bases lay between the germline ends. The CDR3 spans 15 residues. The germline V gene encodes CDR1 SGHAT and CDR2 FQNNGV.

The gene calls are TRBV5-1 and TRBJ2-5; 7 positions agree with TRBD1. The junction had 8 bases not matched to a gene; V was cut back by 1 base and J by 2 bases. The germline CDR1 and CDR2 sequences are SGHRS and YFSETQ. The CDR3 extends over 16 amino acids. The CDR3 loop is CASSLSIRDSQETQYF. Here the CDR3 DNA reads TGCGCCAGCAGCTTGTCGATTAGGGACAGTCAAGAGACCCAGTACTTC. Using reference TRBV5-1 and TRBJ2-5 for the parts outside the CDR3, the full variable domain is KAGVTQTPRYLIKTRGQQVTLSCSPISGHRSVSWYQQTPGQGLQFLFEYFSETQRNKGNFPGRFSGRQFSNSRSEMNVSTLELGDSALYLCASSLSIRDSQETQYFGPGTRLLVL.